The 7 T cell receptor beta chains in this list originate from one sample, sequenced in a study of T cell responses to AZD1222 COVID-19 vaccine. TCRdb's copy holds only in-frame clones and misses some; the assay was immunoSEQ multiplex PCR. The sample holds about 100,000 clones, approximately 91% seen once. The input for sequencing was peripheral blood, taken on day 0 of AZD1222 vaccination. These receptors all come from an adult in good health.

The V gene is TRBV2, the J gene TRBJ1-1; D remains unclear. CDR1 and CDR2 (germline): SNHLY, FYNNEI. CDR3 length: 12 residues. Trimming pared 5 bases from V and 2 bases from J, leaving 6 bases between. The CDR3 DNA reads as TGTGCCAGCAGTTCCTCAAACACTGAAGCTTTCTTT. It yields the protein CASSSSNTEAFF.

This sequence joins TRBV19 and TRBJ2-1, with D perhaps TRBD2 (7 bases). V lost 11 bases to trimming and J lost 6 bases, with 17 bases between them. Germline CDR1 is LNHDA and CDR2 is SQIVND (reference sequence). This CDR3 comprises 13 residues. The CDR3 DNA reads as TGTGCCTCCCGGACTAGAGGGGGCAATGAGCAGTTCTTC. Its protein product is CASRTRGGNEQFF. Looking up the rest from reference TRBV19 and TRBJ2-1 gives the full variable domain: DGGITQSPKYLFRKEGQNVTLSCEQNLNHDAMYWYRQDPGQGLRLIYYSQIVNDFQKGDIAEGYSVSREKKESFPLTVTSAQKNPTAFYLCASRTRGGNEQFFGPGTRLTVL.

This sequence joins TRBV6-6 and TRBJ1-2, with D possibly being TRBD1 (6 bases). Trimming left V 7 bases short and J 3 bases short, with 15 bases between. CDR1 MNHNY and CDR2 SVGAGI come from the germline V gene (reference sequence). This CDR3 spans 14 amino acids. The CDR3 DNA reads as TGTGCCAGCAAGGATCTGGGGGCGGACTATGGCTACACCTTC. Translating gives CASKDLGADYGYTF.

The rearrangement links TRBV27 to TRBJ1-1; TRBD1 aligns across 11 bases. The J segment lost 8 bases and the V segment lost 5 bases, leaving 13 bases of the junction unmatched. The germline V gene encodes CDR1 MNHEY and CDR2 SMNVEV (reference sequence). The CDR3 has 16 residues. CDR3: CASSRGQGAVTLEAFF. The CDR3 bases are TGTGCCAGCAGTCGCGGACAGGGGGCCGTAACCCTAGAAGCTTTCTTT.

A single count supports this clone. The chain carries TRBV21-1 and TRBJ2-7; the table's D gene call, TRBD1, was not cross checked with the DNA. TRBV21-1 is labeled a pseudogene. The CDR3 runs to 17 residues. This CDR3 reads CASSKEGLIGGGYEQYF. The DNA of the CDR3 is TGTGCCAGCAGCAAAGAGGGCCTGATAGGGGGCGGGTACGAGCAGTACTTC.

The chain has TRBV5-4 and TRBJ1-2; 9 nucleotides align to TRBD1. This CDR3 is built from 16 residues. The ends lost 4 bases at V and 0 bases at J; junction bases unmatched: 7. Germline V lookup: CDR1 SGHNT, CDR2 YYREEE (reference sequence). The CDR3 coding sequence is TGTGCCAGCAGCGGACAGGGGCGATTCGCTAACTATGGCTACACCTTC. Translation: CASSGQGRFANYGYTF. Together with reference TRBV5-4 and TRBJ1-2, the CDR3 gives the full variable domain: ETGVTQSPTHLIKTRGQQVTLRCSSQSGHNTVSWYQQALGQGPQFIFQYYREEENGRGNFPPRFSGLQFPNYSSELNVNALELDDSALYLCASSGQGRFANYGYTFGSGTRLTVV.

The V gene is TRBV19, the J gene TRBJ1-5; D gene unclear. V lost 7 bases and J 4 bases, leaving 14 bases between the germline ends. Germline V gene data show CDR1 as LNHDA and CDR2 as SQIVND (reference sequence). This CDR3 comprises 14 residues. CDR3 sequence (DNA): TGTGCCAGTAACGAGGGCCCATGGAATCAGCCCCAGCATTTT. Translating gives CASNEGPWNQPQHF.